The rows below give T cell receptor beta chains drawn from one sample of a study of blood T cells in healthy people across ages. MiXCR, applied by TCRdb to the 5' RACE reads, yields one record per CDR3 protein. This table has about a million distinct CDR3 sequences, roughly two fifths appearing once. Sequenced input: blood. Receptors originate from a man aged 18-30 years in good health. Both conserved end residues are trimmed from each CDR3. The order of the fields is J gene, clone size, V gene, CDR3 protein. Rows give clone size only sometimes, using once, few, many, or a class for an expanded clone.

TRBJ1-6 - TRBV3-1 ASSQENGRTNSPLH
TRBJ2-4 - TRBV4-1 ASAHPGLKNIQY
TRBJ1-5 few TRBV20-1 SASRQDRNQPQH
TRBJ2-4 - TRBV20-1 SARDNGGAGKNIQY
TRBJ2-1 - TRBV9 ASSNSGSSYNEQF
TRBJ1-2 few TRBV5-6 ASSSPGVNYGYT
TRBJ2-3 many TRBV12-3/TRBV12-4 ASSSGDRSSTDTQY
TRBJ2-7 few TRBV13 ASSSDSQAYEQY
TRBJ2-7 few TRBV7-2 ASSRNPNYEQY
TRBJ2-7 few TRBV20-1 SARDLRGVTYEQY
TRBJ2-1 - TRBV20-1 SASGGNPYNEQF
TRBJ1-2 few TRBV12-3/TRBV12-4 ASILGQGLYGYT
TRBJ2-7 - TRBV3-1 ASSLGRIYEQY